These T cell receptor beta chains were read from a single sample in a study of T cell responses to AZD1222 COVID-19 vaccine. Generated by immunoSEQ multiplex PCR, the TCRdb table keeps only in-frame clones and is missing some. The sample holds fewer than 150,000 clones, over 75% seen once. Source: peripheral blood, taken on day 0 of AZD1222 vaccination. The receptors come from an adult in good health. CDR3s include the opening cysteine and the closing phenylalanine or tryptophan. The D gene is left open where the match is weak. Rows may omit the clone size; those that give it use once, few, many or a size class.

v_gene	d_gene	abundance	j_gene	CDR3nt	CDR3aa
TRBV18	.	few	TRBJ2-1	TGTGCCAGCACCACCTCGGGTAGGGCGTACAATGAGCAGTTCTTC	CASTTSGRAYNEQFF
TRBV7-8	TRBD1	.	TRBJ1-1	TGTGCCAGCAGGTCACGGACAGGGGTGAACACTGAAGCTTTCTTT	CASRSRTGVNTEAFF
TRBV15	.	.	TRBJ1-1	TGTGCCACCAGCAGTGAACAGGGTACTGAAGCTTTCTTT	CATSSEQGTEAFF
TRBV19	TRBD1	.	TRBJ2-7	TGTGCCAGTAGCCCGGGACAGGCCTTCGAGCAGTACTTC	CASSPGQAFEQYF
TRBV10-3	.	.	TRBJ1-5	TGTGCCATCAGCGACAGCATCAATCAGCCCCAGCATTTT	CAISDSINQPQHF
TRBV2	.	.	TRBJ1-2	TGTGCCAGCAGTGAGAGCTATGGCTACACCTTC	CASSESYGYTF
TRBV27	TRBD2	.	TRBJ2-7	TGTGCCAGCAGACCCGGGACTAGCGTCCACGAGCAGTACTTC	CASRPGTSVHEQYF
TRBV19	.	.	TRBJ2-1	TGTGCCAGTAGTATCCCTGGGAATGAGCAGTTCTTC	CASSIPGNEQFF
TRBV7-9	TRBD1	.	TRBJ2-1	TGTGCCAGCAGCTTCAAGGACAGGGTCTACAATGAGCAGTTCTTC	CASSFKDRVYNEQFF
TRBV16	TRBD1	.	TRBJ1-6	TGTGCCAGCAGCCATATACAGGGGTATTCACCCCTCCACTTT	CASSHIQGYSPLHF
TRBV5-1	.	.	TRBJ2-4	TGCGCCAGCAGCTTAGACTCCCTGAACATTCAGTACTTC	CASSLDSLNIQYF
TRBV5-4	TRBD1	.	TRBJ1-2	TGTGCCAGCAGCTTGGGACAGGGTCCGGTTTTGGGCTACACCTTC	CASSLGQGPVLGYTF
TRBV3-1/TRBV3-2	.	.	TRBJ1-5	TGTGCCAGCAGCGATACAGGCCAGCCCCAGCATTTT	CASSDTGQPQHF
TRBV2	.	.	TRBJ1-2	TGTGCCAGCAGGCTAGAACAGGGCCCCCACTATGGCTACACCTTC	CASRLEQGPHYGYTF
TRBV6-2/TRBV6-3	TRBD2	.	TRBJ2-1	TGTGCCAGCAGTTACCCTTCTAGCGGGGGGGCCTTTCTCTACAATGAGCAGTTCTTC	CASSYPSSGGAFLYNEQFF
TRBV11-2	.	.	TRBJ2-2	TGTGCCAGCAGCTTAGTAAACAGAGCCACCGGGGAGCTGTTTTTT	CASSLVNRATGELFF
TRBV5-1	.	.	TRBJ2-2	TGCGCCAGCAGCTTGGAATACAACACCGGGGAGCTGTTTTTT	CASSLEYNTGELFF
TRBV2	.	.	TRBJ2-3	TGTGCCAGCAGTGAAGGGAGGGCGGGGGATACGCAGTATTTT	CASSEGRAGDTQYF
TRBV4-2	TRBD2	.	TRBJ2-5	TGTGCCAGCAGCCAAGAAATGACTAGCGAAGAGACCCAGTACTTC	CASSQEMTSEETQYF
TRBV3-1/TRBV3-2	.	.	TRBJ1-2	TGTGCCAGCAGCCAAGATCTTCGGGACGGCTACACCTTC	CASSQDLRDGYTF
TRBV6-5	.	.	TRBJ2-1	TGTGCCAGCAGTTACTCGTCCAACAATGAGCAGTTCTTC	CASSYSSNNEQFF
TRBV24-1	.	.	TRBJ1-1	TGTGCCACCCTCATCGGGGGAGCGACTGAAGCTTTCTTT	CATLIGGATEAFF
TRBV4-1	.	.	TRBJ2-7	TGCGCCAGCAGCCAACAGGGGGGAGGGCAGGGGGCGTTATACGAGCAGTACTTC	CASSQQGGGQGALYEQYF
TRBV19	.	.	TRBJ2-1	TGTGCCAGTAGCGTAGACAGTTACAATGAGCAGTTCTTC	CASSVDSYNEQFF
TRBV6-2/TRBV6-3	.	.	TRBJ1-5	TGTGCCAGCAGATACGGACGGCCCCGGGGACAGCCCCAGCATTTT	CASRYGRPRGQPQHF